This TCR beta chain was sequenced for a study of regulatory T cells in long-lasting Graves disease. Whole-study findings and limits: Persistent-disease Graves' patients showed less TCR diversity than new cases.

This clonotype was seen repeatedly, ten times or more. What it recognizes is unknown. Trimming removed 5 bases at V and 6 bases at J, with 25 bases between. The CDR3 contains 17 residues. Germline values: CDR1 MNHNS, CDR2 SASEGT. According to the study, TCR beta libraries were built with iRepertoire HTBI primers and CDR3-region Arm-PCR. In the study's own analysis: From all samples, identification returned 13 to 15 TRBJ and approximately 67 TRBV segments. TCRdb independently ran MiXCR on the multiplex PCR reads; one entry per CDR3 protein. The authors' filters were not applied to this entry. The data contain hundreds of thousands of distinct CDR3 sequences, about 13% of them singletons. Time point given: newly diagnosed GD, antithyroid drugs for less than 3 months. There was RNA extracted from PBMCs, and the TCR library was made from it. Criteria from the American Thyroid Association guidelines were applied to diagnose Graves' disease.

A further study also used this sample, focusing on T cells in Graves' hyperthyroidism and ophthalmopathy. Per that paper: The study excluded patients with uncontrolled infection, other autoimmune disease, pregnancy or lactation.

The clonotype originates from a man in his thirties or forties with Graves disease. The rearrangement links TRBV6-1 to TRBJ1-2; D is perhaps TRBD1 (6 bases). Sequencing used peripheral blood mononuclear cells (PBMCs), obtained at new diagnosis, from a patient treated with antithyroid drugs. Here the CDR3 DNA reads TGTGCCAGCAGTCCCCGGACAGACGGGCGGCACTCCAATGGCTACACCTTC. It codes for CASSPRTDGRHSNGYTF.